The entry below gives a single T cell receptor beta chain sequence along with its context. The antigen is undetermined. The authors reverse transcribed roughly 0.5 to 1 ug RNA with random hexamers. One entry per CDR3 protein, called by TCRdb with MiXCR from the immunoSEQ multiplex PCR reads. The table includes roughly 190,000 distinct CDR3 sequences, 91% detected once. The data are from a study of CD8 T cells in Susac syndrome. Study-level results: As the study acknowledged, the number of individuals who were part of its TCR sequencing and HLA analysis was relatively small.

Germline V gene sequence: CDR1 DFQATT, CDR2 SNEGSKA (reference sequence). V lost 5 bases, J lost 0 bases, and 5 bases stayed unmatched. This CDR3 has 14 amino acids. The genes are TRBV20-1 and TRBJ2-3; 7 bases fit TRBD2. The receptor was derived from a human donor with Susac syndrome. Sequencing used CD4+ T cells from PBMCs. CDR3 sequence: CSAAGEGSTDTQYF. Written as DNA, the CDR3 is TGCAGTGCTGCGGGGGAGGGGAGCACAGATACGCAGTATTTT.